This T cell receptor beta chain is drawn from a study of cytomegalovirus exposure and HLA in healthy donors. About this clone itself: Its target is unknown.

Profiling relied on immunoSEQ multiplex PCR, and the TCRdb table lists in-frame clones only, not all of them. The table shows under 250,000 clones, with over 65% occurring only once. Overall study findings and caveats: Subsequent analysis revealed that first-cohort TCR clusters tended to co-occur in the 130 or so validation repertoires. While the bulk of TCR sequences proved rare, some public TCRs turned up in many donors.

The germline V gene has CDR1 SGHRS and CDR2 YFSETQ. CDR3 length: 15 amino acids. V lost 4 bases to trimming and J lost 1 base, with 12 bases between them. The V call is TRBV5-1, the J call TRBJ2-1; D is uncertain. This TCR derives from a woman aged 18 to 35 in good health and CMV-seronegative. The specimen sequenced was PBMCs. Here the CDR3 DNA reads TGCGCCAGCAGCATTGGTACTCCTTCCTACAATGAGCAGTTCTTC. This sequence encodes CASSIGTPSYNEQFF. Filled out from reference TRBV5-1 and TRBJ2-1, the complete variable domain reads KAGVTQTPRYLIKTRGQQVTLSCSPISGHRSVSWYQQTPGQGLQFLFEYFSETQRNKGNFPGRFSGRQFSNSRSEMNVSTLELGDSALYLCASSIGTPSYNEQFFGPGTRLTVL.